The clone carrying this T cell receptor (beta chain) has a count of ten or more. Its antigen is currently unknown. TCRdb reprocessed the reads with MiXCR, giving one entry per CDR3 protein. Of hundreds of thousands of distinct CDR3 sequences listed, over 7.5% are singletons. These data belong to a study of T cell repertoires in cytomegalovirus infection. About the study: Matching HLA type and CMV infection were both indicated by public TCR beta signatures. Study-level findings and limits: People with CMV and the relevant HLA were identified by cumulative public TCR beta family frequency.

This CDR3 spans 14 amino acids. Per the germline V gene, CDR1 is SGHTA and CDR2 is FQGNSA. V dropped 5 bases and J dropped 6 bases, with 17 bases sitting between them. The chain uses TRBV7-2 and TRBJ2-7, with TRBD1 as a possible D gene (5 bases). The specimen sequenced was PBMCs. This clonotype was obtained from a human donor in good health (CMV status not recorded). Some clones in this sample may be carry-over from other donors' samples. The CDR3 sequence is CASSQLIQDLEQYF. CDR3 sequence (DNA): TGTGCCAGCAGCCAATTAATACAGGATCTCGAGCAGTACTTC. Full variable domain (missing parts from reference TRBV7-2 and TRBJ2-7): GAGVSQSPSNKVTEKGKDVELRCDPISGHTALYWYRQSLGQGLEFLIYFQGNSAPDKSGLPSDRFSAERTGGSVSTLTIQRTQQEDSAVYLCASSQLIQDLEQYFGPGTRLTVT.